This entry features one T cell receptor beta chain sequence. Its antigen remains undetermined. A junction end diverges from the germline sequence, so it may reflect a read error. Each sample received between roughly 2.24 and 5.5 ug of genomic DNA as input, and paired samples received equal DNA input. TCR beta libraries were built with the immunoSEQ hsTCRbeta Kit using multiplexed V and J gene primers in two PCR steps. Pooled libraries, together with positive and negative controls, were sequenced on an Illumina MiSeq with a 100-cycle paired-end protocol. Per the original workflow: The immunoSEQ vendor processed the raw data into normalized, annotated TCR beta repertoire reports. Richness was defined as unique clones by nucleotide sequence, with iChao1 and Efron-Thisted estimators extrapolating total richness. Pielou's evenness, Simpson's index, top-ten clone proportional abundance, and Morisita overlap index were used to characterize and compare paired lesions. TCRdb re-hosts the immuneACCESS table, in-frame sequences only. Its copies lack some clones; in the studies checked, an unresolved V gene accounts for under half of them, and the cause for the rest is not known. The V and J calls and clone size are taken from that table; D and trimming were inferred from the DNA. The sample includes 1,900 or so clones, with more than 85% observed a single time. 4.1% of the sample rests with the top ten.

Patients underwent resection for synchronous oligometastatic disease or delayed recurrence of a solitary brain metastasis. To avoid including cancers other than NSCLC, any patient with a history of multiple malignancies was excluded. Using marked H&E slides as a guide, tumor areas were macrodissected from roughly 5 unstained around 10 um sections that had been deparaffinized. All specimens were formalin-fixed and paraffin-embedded (FFPE). The AllPrep DNA/RNA FFPE Kit was used to extract genomic DNA. The sample comes from a study of T cells in lung cancer brain metastases (dated by TCRdb to 2017 to 2018). About the investigation overall: Most of the roughly 20 patients had a history of tobacco use, with a median of about 36 pack-years. Of the approximately 22 patients, roughly 17 received no interval therapy between resection of the primary and resection of the metastasis. A median interval of roughly 50 weeks was observed between acquisition of the primary and brain metastasis specimens. The study compared TCR beta CDR3 repertoires of fully resected primary non-small cell lung cancers with those of paired brain metastases. A cohort of some 20 patients was included, from whom 40 or so specimens were contributed, with one primary lung lesion and one brain metastasis obtained from each patient. The median age of the patients at first diagnosis was about 60 years, and the group included about 9 males and roughly eleven females. Primary and metastatic specimens both had an average DNA integrity number of approximately 3.8, with no significant difference between the two sites.

Broader findings and caveats from the paper: Compared with their paired primaries, brain metastases had significantly fewer unique productive clones (median about 1,600 versus 5,000). Effects of preoperative corticosteroids on T cell infiltration in brain metastases could not be controlled. Most clones were specific to a single lesion, and paired lesions overlapped only to a limited degree (mean Morisita index 0.23). DNA fragmentation in the FFPE samples may have kept the complete infiltrating T cell repertoire from being retrieved. The ten most abundant clones made up a significantly larger repertoire fraction in brain metastases than primaries, suggesting clonal expansion.

What was sequenced was tumor tissue from a brain metastasis. The label giving this sample's cell subset or site can be read as: paired resected brain metastasis. The clonotype was recovered from a woman in her 50s with non-small cell lung cancer that had spread to the brain.

The encoded CDR3 is CASGLVGTYSQAFF. The nucleotides are TGCGCCAGCGGCTTGGTCGGGACATACTCCCAAGCTTTCTTT. The receptor chain draws on TRBV5-1 and TRBJ1-1, with TRBD1 perhaps the D gene, on 6 matching bases. The germline V gene provides CDR1 SGHRS and CDR2 YFSETQ. The CDR3, cysteine through phenylalanine, is 14 amino acids long. The only DNA kept is the CDR3, 42 bases in frame from the first base.